Following are 14 T cell receptor beta chains from one sample sequenced in a study. Each CDR3 protein is one row after TCRdb ran MiXCR on the RT-PCR reads. Seen here are more than 550,000 distinct CDR3 sequences, 13% to 15% observed once, and the top ten hold roughly 4%. The source material was memory CD4+ T cells from blood. The receptors here all came from a female donor in good health, serving as a healthy control.

The V and J genes are TRBV5-5 and TRBJ1-4, with D uncertain. The CDR3 totals 14 residues. CDR1 is SGHKS and CDR2 is YYEKEE in the germline V gene (reference sequence). V lost 0 bases and J 4 bases, leaving 7 bases between the germline ends. This chain's CDR3 is CASSLDGNNEKLFF. DNA for the CDR3: TGTGCCAGCAGCTTGGACGGGAATAATGAAAAACTGTTTTTT. Complete variable domain (other parts from reference TRBV5-5 and TRBJ1-4): DAGVTQSPTHLIKTRGQQVTLRCSPISGHKSVSWYQQVLGQGPQFIFQYYEKEERGRGNFPDRFSARQFPNYSSELNVNALLLGDSALYLCASSLDGNNEKLFFGSGTQLSVL.

The chain recombines TRBV10-3 with TRBJ1-5; TRBD1 aligns across 7 bases. The germline gives CDR1 ENHRY, CDR2 SYGVKD. This CDR3 is built from 16 residues. V dropped 3 bases and J dropped 0; count of bases not matched to a gene: 5. In nucleotides, the CDR3 is TGTGCCATCAGTGACAGGGGGGCCTATAGCAATCAGCCCCAGCATTTT. Residues: CAISDRGAYSNQPQHF.

This clonotype was observed a few times. The chain is built from TRBV2 and TRBJ1-2; the D gene is possibly TRBD1 (5 bases). Germline V lookup: CDR1 SNHLY, CDR2 FYNNEI. V was trimmed by 3 bases and J by 0 bases, leaving 11 bases between them. CDR3 length: 15 amino acids. CDR3 loop: CASSDGGTANYGYTF. The DNA for the CDR3 is TGTGCCAGCAGTGACGGCGGGACGGCTAACTATGGCTACACCTTC.

The V and J genes are TRBV20-1 and TRBJ2-1, with 8 bases fitting TRBD2. CDR1 is DFQATT, CDR2 SNEGSKA, per germline (reference sequence). The V and J ends lost 5 bases and 2 bases, in that order; junction bases with no gene match: 11. CDR3 size: 16 residues. CDR3 nucleotides: TGCAGTGCTGGGGGGAATAGCGGGGATGCCTACAATGAGCAGTTCTTC. This codes for CSAGGNSGDAYNEQFF.

The genes are TRBV20-1 and TRBJ2-5, with 7 bases lining up with TRBD1. Germline V lookup: CDR1 DFQATT, CDR2 SNEGSKA (reference sequence). CDR3 length: 14 residues. J was trimmed by 2 bases and V by 3 bases; bases with no gene match: 6. The CDR3, as DNA: TGCAGTGCTAGCGGGGACAGACAGCAAGAGACCCAGTACTTC. The encoded protein is CSASGDRQQETQYF.

This clonotype turned up a few times. The gene calls are TRBV20-1 and TRBJ2-1; 9 bases are a match to TRBD2. Germline assignment: CDR1 DFQATT and CDR2 SNEGSKA (reference sequence). V dropped 3 bases and J dropped 7; count of bases not matched to a gene: 10. The CDR3 is made up of 15 amino acids. CDR3: CSASGGGASGNEQFF. Written as DNA, the CDR3 is TGCAGTGCTAGCGGCGGGGGGGCCAGTGGTAATGAGCAGTTCTTC.

V gene TRBV5-1 combines with J gene TRBJ1-2, with 7 nucleotides matching TRBD1. Germline-derived CDR1 and CDR2 are SGHRS and YFSETQ. The V gene end was trimmed by 1 base and the J gene end by 0 bases; junction bases not matched to a gene: 6. There are 16 residues in the CDR3. CDR3 DNA sequence: TGCGCCAGCAGCTTGTTAACAGGGGAATCTAACTATGGCTACACCTTC. Its protein product is CASSLLTGESNYGYTF.

This clonotype showed up many times. V gene TRBV5-1 combines with J gene TRBJ2-7; D is perhaps TRBD2 (6 bases). Germline CDR1 and CDR2: SGHRS and YFSETQ. The germline V and J ends were trimmed by 4 bases and 5 bases, with 19 bases remaining between them. CDR3 size: 15 residues. The CDR3 DNA sequence: TGCGCCAGCAGCCGTACACCGGGGGATCTGAACGAGCAGTACTTC. Amino acids: CASSRTPGDLNEQYF.

This clonotype was picked up a small number of times. The chain links TRBV11-2 to TRBJ1-1; no definite D call. Trimming stripped 0 bases from V and 7 bases from J, with 9 bases between. This CDR3 spans 13 amino acids. Germline values: CDR1 SGHAT, CDR2 FQNNGV. The CDR3 loop is CASSLELRREAFF. The CDR3 coding sequence is TGTGCCAGCAGCTTAGAGTTACGGCGTGAAGCTTTCTTT.

At least ten counts were recorded for this clonotype. This chain connects TRBV20-1 to TRBJ2-7; 7 bases map to TRBD1. CDR1 and CDR2 from the germline V gene are DFQATT and SNEGSKA (reference sequence). V trimming: 5 bases; J trimming: 3 bases; junction bases outside the gene matches: 4. CDR3 length: 12 amino acids. The CDR3 DNA is TGCAGTGCTCGACAGGGCGTCTACGAGCAGTACTTC. It encodes CSARQGVYEQYF.

Of note for this clonotype: Since a much larger clone is just one base distant, this may be a read error. The chain joins TRBV5-1 to TRBJ2-7; 7 bases are a match to TRBD2. Germline V gives CDR1 SGHRS, CDR2 YFSETQ. This CDR3 has 14 amino acids. Germline trimming cut 4 bases from V and 7 bases from J; bases unmatched to any gene: 11. For the CDR3, the DNA is TGCGCCAGCAGCAGAAGCGGGGACTACAATGAGCAGTACTTC. It specifies CASSRSGDYNEQYF. The full variable domain, with the rest looked up from reference TRBV5-1 and TRBJ2-7, is KAGVTQTPRYLIKTRGQQVTLSCSPISGHRSVSWYQQTPGQGLQFLFEYFSETQRNKGNFPGRFSGRQFSNSRSEMNVSTLELGDSALYLCASSRSGDYNEQYFGPGTRLTVT.

This clonotype was seen ten or more times. This chain connects TRBV6-5 to TRBJ2-6; D uncertain. Germline CDR1 and CDR2: MNHEY and SVGAGI. CDR3 size: 15 residues. The V end lost 7 bases, the J end lost 4 bases, and 14 bases lay between the germline ends. The CDR3 region is CASTKPSGGANVLTF. CDR3 coding DNA: TGTGCCAGCACAAAACCGTCTGGGGGGGCCAACGTCCTGACTTTC.

This clonotype was recorded at least ten times. The chain couples TRBV5-4 to TRBJ2-3; D gene ambiguous. There are 13 residues in the CDR3. Germline V gene sequence: CDR1 SGHNT, CDR2 YYREEE (reference sequence). Trimming removed 1 base at V and 4 bases at J, with 7 bases between. The CDR3 protein is CASSLPPADTQYF. CDR3 sequence (DNA): TGTGCCAGCAGCTTGCCCCCGGCAGATACGCAGTATTTT.

This clonotype was detected many times. The chain links TRBV6-1 to TRBJ1-1; TRBD1 matches 7 bases. CDR3 size: 14 residues. Germline V gives CDR1 MNHNS, CDR2 SASEGT. The V and J ends lost 4 bases and 4 bases, in that order; junction bases with no gene match: 6. CDR3 protein: CASSVRWDSTEAFF. The CDR3 DNA reads TGTGCCAGCAGTGTGAGATGGGACAGCACTGAAGCTTTCTTT.